This paragraph reports one T cell receptor (beta chain). The antigen remains undetermined. This sample was taken from a study of T-cell reconstitution after alpha-beta-depleted transplantation in children. The CDR3 spans 17 residues. The germline V gene has CDR1 SGHRS and CDR2 YFSETQ. V gave up 4 bases and J gave up 3 bases, with 23 bases separating them. Study-level results: Day-60 TCRbeta diversity that was high in some patients was derived from surviving recipient T cells and thymic progenitors. The origin of alpha-beta T cells about two months after transplant was reportedly several hundred expanded graft clones.

TCRbeta library construction was performed incorporating unique molecular identifiers. MiXCR, applied by TCRdb to the PCR reads, yields one record per CDR3 protein. The sample lists a few hundred thousand distinct CDR3 sequences; about a quarter were seen once. This receptor was identified in a boy younger than two with Wiskott-Aldrich syndrome, due to receive a stem cell transplant. The input for sequencing was PBMCs, taken before TCRalphabeta/CD19-depleted stem cell transplant. The rearrangement uses TRBV5-1 and TRBJ2-7, with D perhaps TRBD2 (7 bases). The CDR3 spells CASSPGPTGGGGYEQYF. CDR3 nucleotides: TGCGCCAGCAGCCCAGGACCTACGGGGGGCGGCGGCTACGAGCAGTACTTC.